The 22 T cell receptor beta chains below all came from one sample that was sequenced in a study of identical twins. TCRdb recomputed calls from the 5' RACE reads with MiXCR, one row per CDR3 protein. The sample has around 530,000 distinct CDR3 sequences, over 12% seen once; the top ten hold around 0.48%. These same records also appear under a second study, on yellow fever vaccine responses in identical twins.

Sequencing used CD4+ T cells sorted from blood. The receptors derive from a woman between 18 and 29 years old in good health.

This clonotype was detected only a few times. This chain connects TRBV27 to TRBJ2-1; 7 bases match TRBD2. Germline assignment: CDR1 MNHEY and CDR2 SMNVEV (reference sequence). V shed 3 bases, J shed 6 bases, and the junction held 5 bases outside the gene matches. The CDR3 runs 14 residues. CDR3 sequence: CASSLRERGNEQFF. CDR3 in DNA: TGTGCCAGCAGTTTGCGGGAGAGGGGCAATGAGCAGTTCTTC.

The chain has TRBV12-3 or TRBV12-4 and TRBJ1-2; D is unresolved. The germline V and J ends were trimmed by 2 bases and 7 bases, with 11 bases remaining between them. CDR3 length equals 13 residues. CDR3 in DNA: TGTGCCAGCAGTTTAAGGGAATCAGGTGGCTACACCTTC. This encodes CASSLRESGGYTF.

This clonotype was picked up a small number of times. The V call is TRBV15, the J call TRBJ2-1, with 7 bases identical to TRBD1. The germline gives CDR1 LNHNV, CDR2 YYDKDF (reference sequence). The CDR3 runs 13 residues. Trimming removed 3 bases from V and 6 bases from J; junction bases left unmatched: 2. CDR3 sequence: CATSRGQFNEQFF. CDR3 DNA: TGTGCCACCAGCAGGGGACAGTTCAATGAGCAGTTCTTC.

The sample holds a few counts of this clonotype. This chain's CDR3 is CASSLEGQSGANVLTF. The CDR3 DNA reads as TGCGCCAGCAGCCTAGAAGGACAGTCTGGGGCCAACGTCCTGACTTTC. This sequence joins TRBV5-1 and TRBJ2-6, with D perhaps TRBD1 (6 bases). Per germline, CDR1 SGHRS and CDR2 YFSETQ. CDR3 length: 16 residues. V was cut by 4 bases and J by 1 base, with 12 bases left in between.

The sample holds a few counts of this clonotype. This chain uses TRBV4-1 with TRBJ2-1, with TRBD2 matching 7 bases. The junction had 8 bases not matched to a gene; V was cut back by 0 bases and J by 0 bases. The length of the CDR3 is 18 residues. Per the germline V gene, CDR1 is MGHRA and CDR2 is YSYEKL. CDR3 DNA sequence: TGCGCCAGCAGCCAAGAGGTTACTGCTAGCGGCTCCTACAATGAGCAGTTCTTC. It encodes CASSQEVTASGSYNEQFF.

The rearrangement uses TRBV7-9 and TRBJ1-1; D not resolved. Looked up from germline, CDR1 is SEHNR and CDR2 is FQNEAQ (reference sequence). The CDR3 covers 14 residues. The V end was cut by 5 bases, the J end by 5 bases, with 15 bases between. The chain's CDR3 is CASSPTEGRTEAFF. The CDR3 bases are TGTGCCAGCAGCCCTACGGAGGGTAGAACTGAAGCTTTCTTT.

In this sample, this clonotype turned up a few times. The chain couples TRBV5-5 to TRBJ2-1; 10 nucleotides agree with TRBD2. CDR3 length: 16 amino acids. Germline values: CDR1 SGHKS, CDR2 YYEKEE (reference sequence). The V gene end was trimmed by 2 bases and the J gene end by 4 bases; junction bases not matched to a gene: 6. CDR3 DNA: TGTGCCAGCAGCTTTGCCACTAGCGGGACGTACAATGAGCAGTTCTTC. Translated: CASSFATSGTYNEQFF.

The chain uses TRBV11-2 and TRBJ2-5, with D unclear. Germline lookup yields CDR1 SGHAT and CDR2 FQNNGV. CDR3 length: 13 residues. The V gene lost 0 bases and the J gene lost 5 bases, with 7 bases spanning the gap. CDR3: CASSLEGLETQYF. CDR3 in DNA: TGTGCCAGCAGCTTAGAAGGTTTGGAGACCCAGTACTTC.

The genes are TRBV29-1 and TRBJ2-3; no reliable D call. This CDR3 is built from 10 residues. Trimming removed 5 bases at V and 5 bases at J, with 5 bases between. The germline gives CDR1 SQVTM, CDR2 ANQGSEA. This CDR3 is CSVNGDTQYF. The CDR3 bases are TGCAGCGTTAACGGAGATACGCAGTATTTT.

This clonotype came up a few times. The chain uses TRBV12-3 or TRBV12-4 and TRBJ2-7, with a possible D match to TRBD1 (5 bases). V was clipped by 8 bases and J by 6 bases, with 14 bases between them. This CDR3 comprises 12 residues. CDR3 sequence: CASRRQLGEQYF. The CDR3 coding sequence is TGTGCCAGCCGCCGACAGTTGGGCGAGCAGTACTTC.

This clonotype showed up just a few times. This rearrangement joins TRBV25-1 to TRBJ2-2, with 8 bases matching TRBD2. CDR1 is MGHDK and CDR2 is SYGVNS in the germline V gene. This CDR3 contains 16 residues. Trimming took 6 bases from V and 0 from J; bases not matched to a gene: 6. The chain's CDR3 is CASRRNSGANTGELFF. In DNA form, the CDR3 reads TGTGCCAGCAGGCGCAATAGCGGGGCGAACACCGGGGAGCTGTTTTTT.

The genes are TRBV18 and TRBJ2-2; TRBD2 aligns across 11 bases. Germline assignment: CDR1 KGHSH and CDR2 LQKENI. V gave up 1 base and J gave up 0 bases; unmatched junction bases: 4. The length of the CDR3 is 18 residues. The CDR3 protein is CASSPRVLAGANTGELFF. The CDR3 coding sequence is TGTGCCAGCTCACCACGAGTACTAGCGGGAGCGAACACCGGGGAGCTGTTTTTT.

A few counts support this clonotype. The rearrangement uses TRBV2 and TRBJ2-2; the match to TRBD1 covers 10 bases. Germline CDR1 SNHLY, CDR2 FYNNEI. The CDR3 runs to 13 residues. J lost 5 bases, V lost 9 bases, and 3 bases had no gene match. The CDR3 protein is CARGQGITGELFF. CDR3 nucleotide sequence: TGTGCCAGGGGACAGGGGATAACCGGGGAGCTGTTTTTT. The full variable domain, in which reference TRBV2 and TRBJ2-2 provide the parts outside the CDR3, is EPEVTQTPSHQVTQMGQEVILRCVPISNHLYFYWYRQILGQKVEFLVSFYNNEISEKSEIFDDQFSVERPDGSNFTLKIRSTKLEDSAMYFCARGQGITGELFFGEGSRLTVL.

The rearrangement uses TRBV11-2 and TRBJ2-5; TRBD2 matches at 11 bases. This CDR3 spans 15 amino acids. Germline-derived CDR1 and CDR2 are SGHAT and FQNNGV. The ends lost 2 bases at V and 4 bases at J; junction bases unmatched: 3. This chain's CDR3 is CASSLLAGGVETQYF. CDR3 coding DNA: TGTGCCAGCAGCTTACTAGCGGGAGGTGTAGAGACCCAGTACTTC.

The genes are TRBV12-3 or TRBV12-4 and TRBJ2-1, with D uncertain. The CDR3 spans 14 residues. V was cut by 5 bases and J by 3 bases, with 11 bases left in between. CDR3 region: CASSPTPIYNEQFF. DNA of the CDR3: TGTGCCAGCAGTCCGACACCGATCTACAATGAGCAGTTCTTC.

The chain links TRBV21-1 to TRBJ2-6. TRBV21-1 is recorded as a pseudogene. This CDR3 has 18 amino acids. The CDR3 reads CASSKFKSDSSGANVLTF. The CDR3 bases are TGTGCCAGCAGCAAGTTTAAGAGTGATAGCTCTGGGGCCAACGTCCTGACTTTC.

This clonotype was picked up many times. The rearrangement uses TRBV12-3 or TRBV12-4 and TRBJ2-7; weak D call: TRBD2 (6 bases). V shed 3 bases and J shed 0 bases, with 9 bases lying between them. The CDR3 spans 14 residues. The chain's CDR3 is CASSLLGSSYEQYF. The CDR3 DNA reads TGTGCCAGCAGTTTGCTCGGGAGCTCCTACGAGCAGTACTTC.

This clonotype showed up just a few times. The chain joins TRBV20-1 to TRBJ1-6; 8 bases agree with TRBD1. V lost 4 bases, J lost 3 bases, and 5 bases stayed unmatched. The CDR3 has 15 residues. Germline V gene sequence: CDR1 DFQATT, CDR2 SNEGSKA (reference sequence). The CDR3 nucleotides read TGCAGTGCTAATAGCGGACAGGGCTATAATTCACCCCTCCACTTT. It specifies CSANSGQGYNSPLHF.

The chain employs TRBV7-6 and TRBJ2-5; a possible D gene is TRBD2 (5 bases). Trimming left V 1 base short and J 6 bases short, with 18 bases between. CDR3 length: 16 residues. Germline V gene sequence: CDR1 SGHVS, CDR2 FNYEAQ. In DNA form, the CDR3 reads TGTGCCAGCAGCTTAGAGAGAGGGAAGATTGGGAAGACCCAGTACTTC. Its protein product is CASSLERGKIGKTQYF.

The CDR3 DNA is TGCAGTGCTAGAGATCAGGCTAGCGGGGGGTCCTACAATGAGCAGTTCTTC. This translates into CSARDQASGGSYNEQFF. The chain recombines TRBV20-1 with TRBJ2-1, with 11 nucleotides matching TRBD2. The trim removed 0 bases at V and 1 base at J, leaving 5 bases unmatched. CDR1 DFQATT and CDR2 SNEGSKA come from the germline V gene (reference sequence). The CDR3 has 17 amino acids.

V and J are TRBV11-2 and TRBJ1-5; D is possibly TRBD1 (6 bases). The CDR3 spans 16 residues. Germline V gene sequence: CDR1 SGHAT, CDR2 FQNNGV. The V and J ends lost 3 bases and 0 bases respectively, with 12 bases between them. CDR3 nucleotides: TGTGCCAGCAGCTTGCGGACAGCCGATAGCAATCAGCCCCAGCATTTT. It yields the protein CASSLRTADSNQPQHF.

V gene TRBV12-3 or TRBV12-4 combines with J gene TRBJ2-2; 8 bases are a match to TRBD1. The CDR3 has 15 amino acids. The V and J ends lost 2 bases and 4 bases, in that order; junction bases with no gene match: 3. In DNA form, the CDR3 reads TGTGCCAGCAGTTTATTAACAGGGGGCACCGGGGAGCTGTTTTTT. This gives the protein CASSLLTGGTGELFF.